Shown below are 6 T cell receptor beta chains from a single sample sequenced in a study of T cells after yellow fever vaccination. TCRdb processed the 5' RACE reads anew with MiXCR; each CDR3 protein has one entry. The sample comprises under 150,000 distinct CDR3 sequences, 13% to 15% of which are singletons, and roughly 41% rests with the top ten. The specimen comprised CD8+ T cells sorted from PBMCs, sampled 5 days after the yellow fever booster vaccination. The origin of the receptors is a man aged 18 to 30 who received the YFV17D yellow fever vaccine.

This clonotype has more than one count but fewer than ten. V and J are TRBV12-3 or TRBV12-4 and TRBJ1-2; a possible D gene is TRBD1 (5 bases). V was shortened by 5 bases and J by 6 bases, with 10 bases between the two germline ends. This CDR3 has 12 residues. CDR3 protein: CASSRDFDGYTF. CDR3 nucleotides: TGTGCCAGCAGTCGGGACTTCGATGGCTACACCTTC.

This clonotype has a count of ten or more. The V and J genes are TRBV6-6 and TRBJ2-7; 9 bases are shared with TRBD2. Trimming cost V 3 bases and J 7 bases; bases outside gene matches: 7. The CDR3 has 14 amino acids. The germline V gene has CDR1 MNHNY and CDR2 SVGAGI (reference sequence). The CDR3 region is CASSYGSGGGEQYF. DNA of the CDR3: TGTGCCAGCAGTTATGGTAGCGGGGGTGGGGAGCAGTACTTC.

The V gene is TRBV12-5, the J gene TRBJ1-3, with no clear D. This CDR3 has 16 residues. Trimming took 0 bases from V and 7 from J, leaving 16 bases between them. Germline V gene sequence: CDR1 LGHNT, CDR2 FRNRAP. DNA of the CDR3: TGTGCTAGTGGTTTGGTACGAGGCCCCACCGGGAACACCATATATTTT. This encodes CASGLVRGPTGNTIYF.

The genes are TRBV3-1 and TRBJ1-2, with D hard to call. CDR3 size: 13 residues. Germline CDR1 LGHDT, CDR2 YNNKEL (reference sequence). Trimming left V 1 base short and J 1 base short, with 4 bases between. CDR3 nucleotides: TGTGCCAGCAGCCAAGTCCTTAACTATGGCTACACCTTC. Its protein is CASSQVLNYGYTF.

Only a few counts were recorded for this clonotype. The J gene is TRBJ2-1, the V gene TRBV5-1; no definite D call. The germline V gene encodes CDR1 SGHRS and CDR2 YFSETQ. The CDR3 consists of 15 residues. The V end was cut by 0 bases, the J end by 1 base, with 8 bases between. In DNA form, the CDR3 reads TGCGCCAGCAGCTTGGCTGGGCTGTCCTACAATGAGCAGTTCTTC. It specifies CASSLAGLSYNEQFF.

This clonotype has more than one count but fewer than ten. This chain connects TRBV7-6 to TRBJ1-2; 7 bases fit TRBD1. Trimming removed 2 bases from V and 10 bases from J; junction bases left unmatched: 10. The V gene's germline CDR1 is SGHVS and CDR2 FNYEAQ. The CDR3 consists of 14 residues. CDR3 DNA sequence: TGTGCCAGCAGCTTAAGCCCAGTCAGGGGGGACTACACCTTC. Amino acids: CASSLSPVRGDYTF.